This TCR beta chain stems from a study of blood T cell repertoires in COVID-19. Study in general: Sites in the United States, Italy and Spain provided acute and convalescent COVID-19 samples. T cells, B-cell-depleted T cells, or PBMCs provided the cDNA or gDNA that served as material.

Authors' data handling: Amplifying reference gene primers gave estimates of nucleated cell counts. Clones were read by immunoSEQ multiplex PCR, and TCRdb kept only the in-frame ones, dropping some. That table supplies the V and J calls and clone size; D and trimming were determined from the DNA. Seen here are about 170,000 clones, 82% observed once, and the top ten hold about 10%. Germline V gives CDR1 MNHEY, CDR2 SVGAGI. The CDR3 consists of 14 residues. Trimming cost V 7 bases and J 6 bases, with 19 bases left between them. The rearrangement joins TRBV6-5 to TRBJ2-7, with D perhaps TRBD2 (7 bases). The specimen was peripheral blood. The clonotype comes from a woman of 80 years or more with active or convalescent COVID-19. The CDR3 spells CASTIGGPVGEQYF. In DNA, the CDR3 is TGTGCCAGCACAATCGGGGGGCCTGTGGGCGAGCAGTACTTC.